These 6 T cell receptor beta chains share one sample of origin, sequenced in a study of early T cells in non-severe SARS-CoV-2 infection. Each CDR3 protein gets one entry after TCRdb re-called the 5' RACE reads with MiXCR. The sample lists 25,000 to 35,000 distinct CDR3 sequences, about 4.8% seen once, with 11% in the top ten. The material sequenced was whole blood. These receptors all stem from an adult who was a healthcare worker with PCR-confirmed SARS-CoV-2 infection or an uninfected control (not recorded which).

This clonotype was counted ten times or more. The chain has TRBV10-2 and TRBJ2-7; D is possibly TRBD1 (5 bases). Germline CDR1 and CDR2: WSHSY and SAAADI. The CDR3 consists of 17 residues. V lost 3 bases to trimming and J lost 4 bases, with 22 bases between them. CDR3 coding DNA: TGCGCCAGCAGTGATCGCCTGAACAGGAAGACTCGGTACGAGCAGTACTTC. Translating gives CASSDRLNRKTRYEQYF.

This clonotype has at least ten counts. The J gene is TRBJ2-5, the V gene TRBV6-2 or TRBV6-3; D perhaps matches TRBD2 (5 bases). CDR3 size: 13 residues. Trimming cost V 4 bases and J 9 bases, with 15 bases left between them. CDR1 MNHEY and CDR2 SVGEGT come from the germline V gene. The CDR3: CASSWAASGAQYF. The CDR3 region has the DNA TGTGCCAGCAGTTGGGCAGCGTCCGGGGCCCAGTACTTC.

To note about this clonotype: A junction end diverges from the germline sequence, so it may reflect a read error. The J gene is TRBJ2-2, the V gene TRBV19; 9 positions match TRBD1. This CDR3 is 14 amino acids long. Germline CDR1 reads LNHDA; CDR2 reads SQIVND (reference sequence). For the CDR3, the DNA is TGTGTCAGTAGCTGGGACAGGGCCACCGGGGAGCTGTTTTTT. Its translation is CVSSWDRATGELFF.

This clonotype was observed many times. This chain uses TRBV29-1 with TRBJ2-7, with D possibly being TRBD1 (6 bases). The CDR3 loop spans 15 amino acids. Trimming pared 6 bases from V and 0 bases from J, leaving 18 bases between. Per the germline V gene, CDR1 is SQVTM and CDR2 is ANQGSEA. CDR3 DNA sequence: TGCAGCGTGACTTATCTACAGGGATACTCCTACGAGCAGTACTTC. Translating it yields CSVTYLQGYSYEQYF.

This clonotype was recorded at least ten times. The V gene is TRBV28, the J gene TRBJ2-3; weak D call: TRBD1 (6 bases). Trimming removed 1 base from V and 10 bases from J, with 21 bases in between. The CDR3 covers 16 residues. Germline V gene data show CDR1 as MDHEN and CDR2 as SYDVKM. In nucleotides, the CDR3 is TGTGCCAGCAGTTTATTAGGACAGTACTCAGATACGTCGCAGTATTTT. The encoded protein is CASSLLGQYSDTSQYF.

At least ten counts were recorded for this clonotype. The J gene is TRBJ2-7, the V gene TRBV6-5, with D uncertain. The V gene lost 0 bases and the J gene lost 0 bases, with 3 bases spanning the gap. This CDR3 has 13 amino acids. Germline values: CDR1 MNHEY, CDR2 SVGAGI. CDR3 nucleotide sequence: TGTGCCAGCAGTTACTCGATCTCCTACGAGCAGTACTTC. Encoded protein: CASSYSISYEQYF.